This T cell receptor beta chain was recorded in a study of blood T cell repertoires in COVID-19. The wider study: Whether acute or convalescent, the COVID-19 samples came from the United States, Italy and Spain.

The repertoire was sequenced with immunoSEQ multiplex PCR; TCRdb's copy has only in-frame clones and lacks some. Of about 240,000 clones in the sample, roughly 76% were seen once. The trim removed 4 bases at V and 8 bases at J, leaving 10 bases unmatched. The V gene's germline CDR1 is SGHVS and CDR2 FNYEAQ. The CDR3 is 16 amino acids. This clonotype was sampled from an elderly woman with COVID-19, enrolled during active disease. The chain uses TRBV7-6 and TRBJ1-4, with 10 bases aligning to TRBD1. Sequencing input: peripheral blood. The CDR3 loop reads CASSSRRDRGREKLFF. In DNA, the CDR3 is TGTGCCAGCAGCTCCAGAAGGGACAGGGGTAGGGAAAAACTGTTTTTT.